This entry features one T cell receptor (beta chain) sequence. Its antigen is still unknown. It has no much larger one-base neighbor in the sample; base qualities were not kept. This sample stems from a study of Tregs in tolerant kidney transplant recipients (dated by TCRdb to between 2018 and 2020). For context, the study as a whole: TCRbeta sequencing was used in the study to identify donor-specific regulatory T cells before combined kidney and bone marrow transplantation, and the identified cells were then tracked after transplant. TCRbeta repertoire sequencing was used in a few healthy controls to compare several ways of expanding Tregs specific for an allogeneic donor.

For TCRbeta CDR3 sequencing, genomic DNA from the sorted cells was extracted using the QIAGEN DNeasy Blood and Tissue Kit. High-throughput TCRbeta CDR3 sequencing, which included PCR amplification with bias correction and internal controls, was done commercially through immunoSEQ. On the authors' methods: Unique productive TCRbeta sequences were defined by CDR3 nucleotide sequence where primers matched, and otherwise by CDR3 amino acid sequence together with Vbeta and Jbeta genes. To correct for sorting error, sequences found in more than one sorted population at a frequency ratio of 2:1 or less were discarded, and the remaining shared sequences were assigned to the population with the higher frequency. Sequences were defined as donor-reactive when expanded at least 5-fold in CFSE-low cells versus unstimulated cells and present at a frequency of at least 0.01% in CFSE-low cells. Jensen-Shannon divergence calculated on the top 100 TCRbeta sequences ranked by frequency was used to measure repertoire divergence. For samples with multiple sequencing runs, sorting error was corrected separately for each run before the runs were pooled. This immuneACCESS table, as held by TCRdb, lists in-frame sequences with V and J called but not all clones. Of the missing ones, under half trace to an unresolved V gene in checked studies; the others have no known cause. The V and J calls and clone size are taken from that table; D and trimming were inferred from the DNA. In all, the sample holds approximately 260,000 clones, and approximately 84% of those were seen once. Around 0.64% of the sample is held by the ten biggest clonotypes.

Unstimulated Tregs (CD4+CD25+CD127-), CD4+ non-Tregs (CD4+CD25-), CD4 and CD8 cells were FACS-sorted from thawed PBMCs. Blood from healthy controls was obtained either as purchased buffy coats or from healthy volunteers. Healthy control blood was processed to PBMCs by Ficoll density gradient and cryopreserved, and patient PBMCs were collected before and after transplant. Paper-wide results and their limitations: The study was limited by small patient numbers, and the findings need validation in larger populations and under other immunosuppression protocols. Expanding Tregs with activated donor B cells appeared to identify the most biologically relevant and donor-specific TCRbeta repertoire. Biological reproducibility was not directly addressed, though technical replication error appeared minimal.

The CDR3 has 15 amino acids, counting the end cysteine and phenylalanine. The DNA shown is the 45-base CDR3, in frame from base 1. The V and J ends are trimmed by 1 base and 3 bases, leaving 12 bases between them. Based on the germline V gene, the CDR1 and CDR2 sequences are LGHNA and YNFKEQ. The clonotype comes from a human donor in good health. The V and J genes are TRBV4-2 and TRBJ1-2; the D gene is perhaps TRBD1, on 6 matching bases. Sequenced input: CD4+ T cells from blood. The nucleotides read TGTGCCAGCAGCCAAGTAGGGGGAACGGACTATGGCTACACCTTC. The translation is CASSQVGGTDYGYTF.